Below, one T cell receptor (beta chain) is given with its context. Its specificity is not known. This entry comes from a study of shared clonotypes between healthy human individuals. Study-wide context: CD4 naive and CD4 memory each took three plates per donor, while CD8 naive took two and CD8 memory one.

Findings and caveats of the study: In several donors, around 5% of naive CD4 clonotypes appeared in common.

The table came from immunoSEQ multiplex PCR; TCRdb's copy has only in-frame clones and leaves some out. Of over 1.4 million clones in the sample, about 96% were seen once. CD4+ cells were split into CD45RA+ naive and CD45RA-negative memory subsets. CDR3 length: 13 amino acids. The ends were cut back, 0 bases at V and 4 bases at J, with 6 bases in the middle. The germline CDR1 and CDR2 sequences are SGHDN and FVKESK. This chain links TRBV14 with TRBJ2-5; D is unclear. The sequence was collected from a young man in good health. Sequenced material: naive CD4+ T cells sorted from blood. Subset reported: CD45RA+ positively selected. DNA of the CDR3: TGTGCCAGCAGCCAAGATGACGGAGAGACCCAGTACTTC. Residues: CASSQDDGETQYF.